The rows below give T cell receptor beta chains drawn from one sample of a study of Ad26.COV2.S vaccination and SARS-CoV-2 variants. The data were produced by immunoSEQ multiplex PCR, yet TCRdb's version contains in-frame clones alone and is incomplete. The sample holds about half a million clones, 80% to 90% seen once. The sequencing used peripheral blood, collected in a trial of Ad26.COV2.S vaccine versus placebo. Receptors were obtained from a person aged 18-60 years who received the Ad26.COV2.S COVID-19 vaccine or a placebo. Each CDR3 is given with its conserved first and last residue. A D gene is named only where the DNA matches it firmly. The size of a clone is reported for some rows only, either as once, few or many, or as a class for expanded clones.

-	TRBV28	TRBJ2-3	TRBD1	CASSPPLGQGPGGTQYF	TGTGCCAGCAGTCCCCCCCTGGGACAGGGGCCCGGAGGTACGCAGTATTTT
-	TRBV2	TRBJ1-6	TRBD1	CASRQGTGKANSPLHF	TGTGCCAGCAGGCAAGGGACAGGGAAGGCTAATTCACCCCTCCACTTT
few	TRBV4-1	TRBJ2-2	TRBD1	CASSPGQARTGELFF	TGCGCCAGCAGCCCAGGACAGGCGAGAACCGGGGAGCTGTTTTTT
-	TRBV3-1/TRBV3-2	TRBJ2-2	TRBD1	CASNRQGEGELFF	TGTGCCAGCAACCGACAGGGCGAGGGGGAGCTGTTTTTT
-	TRBV19	TRBJ1-5	-	CASSVDRINQPQHF	TGTGCCAGTAGTGTAGACAGGATAAATCAGCCCCAGCATTTT
-	TRBV7-8	TRBJ1-4	-	CASSSREPSTNEKLFF	TGTGCCAGCAGCTCCCGGGAGCCCTCAACTAATGAAAAACTGTTTTTT
-	TRBV19	TRBJ2-1	-	CASSIRHDNEQFF	TGTGCCAGTAGTATCCGGCACGACAATGAGCAGTTCTTC
-	TRBV18	TRBJ1-1	TRBD1	CASSRGQAMNTEAFF	TGTGCCAGCTCGCGAGGACAGGCGATGAACACTGAAGCTTTCTTT
-	TRBV7-3	TRBJ1-1	-	CASSSSWRTEAFF	TGTGCCAGCAGCTCGTCATGGAGAACTGAAGCTTTCTTT
-	TRBV7-9	TRBJ2-1	TRBD2	CASSLQGLAYNEQFF	TGTGCCAGCAGCCTCCAAGGACTAGCTTATAATGAGCAGTTCTTC
-	TRBV29-1	TRBJ2-5	-	CSVERGGYVMETQYF	TGCAGCGTTGAAAGGGGGGGCTATGTGATGGAGACCCAGTACTTC
-	TRBV19	TRBJ1-6	-	CASSIGQGYSPLHF	TGTGCCAGTAGTATAGGGCAGGGCTACTCACCCCTCCACTTT
-	TRBV28	TRBJ1-2	-	CASSSLPGGYTF	TGTGCCAGCAGTTCTCTCCCCGGTGGCTACACCTTC
-	TRBV4-1	TRBJ2-1	-	CASSQEKNPRIEQFF	TGCGCCAGCAGCCAAGAAAAAAATCCTAGGATTGAGCAGTTCTTC
-	TRBV18	TRBJ2-7	TRBD2	CASSPRRREPGDEQYF	TGTGCCAGCTCACCCCGGCGGCGGGAGCCGGGCGACGAGCAGTACTTC
-	TRBV19	TRBJ2-7	-	CASSIDTAYEQYF	TGTGCCAGTAGTATAGATACGGCCTACGAGCAGTACTTC
-	TRBV30	TRBJ1-2	-	CAWSLGSGYTF	TGTGCCTGGAGTTTAGGGAGTGGCTACACCTTC
-	TRBV19	TRBJ1-5	-	CASTDLIQPQHF	TGTGCCAGTACCGATTTGATCCAGCCCCAGCATTTT
-	TRBV10-3	TRBJ2-1	-	CAIGEPGTAYNEQFF	TGTGCCATCGGCGAACCCGGGACCGCGTACAATGAGCAGTTCTTC
-	TRBV19	TRBJ2-7	-	CASSTSTGSLSSYEQYF	TGTGCCAGTAGTACCTCAACTGGCTCCCTGAGCTCCTACGAGCAGTACTTC
-	TRBV5-1	TRBJ1-3	-	CASSFSGSGNTIYF	TGCGCCAGCAGCTTTTCAGGGTCAGGAAACACCATATATTTT
-	TRBV3-1/TRBV3-2	TRBJ2-2	-	CASSHYRETAGELFF	TGTGCCAGCAGCCACTACAGGGAGACGGCCGGGGAGCTGTTTTTT
once	TRBV7-2	TRBJ2-1	-	CASSLDVGVNEQFF	TGTGCCAGCAGCTTAGATGTGGGGGTCAATGAGCAGTTCTTC
-	TRBV10-1	TRBJ2-5	-	CASSEGQKQQETQYF	TGCGCCAGCAGTGAAGGGCAGAAGCAACAAGAGACCCAGTACTTC
-	TRBV4-3	TRBJ2-5	TRBD2	CASSQDYIAGAYQETQYF	TGCGCCAGCAGTCAAGACTACATAGCGGGGGCGTACCAAGAGACCCAGTACTTC
-	TRBV29-1	TRBJ2-7	TRBD2	CSVATSPYEQYF	TGCAGCGTTGCGACTAGCCCGTACGAGCAGTACTTC
once	TRBV28	TRBJ1-5	-	CASQGGGSVQPQHF	TGTGCCAGCCAGGGCGGGGGTTCAGTTCAGCCCCAGCATTTT
-	TRBV7-9	TRBJ1-4	-	CASSLTEKLFF	TGTGCCAGCAGCTTAACCGAAAAACTGTTTTTT
-	TRBV6-1	TRBJ1-5	-	CASSEWRGRDQPQHF	TGTGCCAGCAGTGAATGGCGCGGGAGGGATCAGCCCCAGCATTTT
-	TRBV7-9	TRBJ1-2	-	CASSLPRGSLLGYTF	TGTGCCAGCAGCCTCCCCCGAGGATCTTTACTGGGCTACACCTTC
-	TRBV7-8	TRBJ1-2	-	CASSLRFGGYTF	TGTGCCAGCAGCCTACGGTTCGGTGGCTACACCTTC
-	TRBV11-2	TRBJ2-7	-	CASSLMGPGDEQYF	TGTGCCAGCAGCTTAATGGGCCCAGGGGACGAGCAGTACTTC
-	TRBV3-1/TRBV3-2	TRBJ1-1	-	CASSQDPKPEAFF	TGTGCCAGCAGCCAAGATCCCAAACCAGAAGCTTTCTTT
-	TRBV6-5	TRBJ1-2	-	CASSQQVLMGYTF	TGTGCCAGCAGCCAACAGGTTTTAATGGGCTACACCTTC
-	TRBV5-1	TRBJ1-2	-	CASRENYGYTF	TGCGCCAGCAGAGAGAACTATGGCTACACCTTC
-	TRBV19	TRBJ1-2	-	CASSPQESYGYTF	TGTGCCAGTAGTCCCCAAGAGTCATATGGCTACACCTTC
-	TRBV18	TRBJ1-2	-	CASSPVDTANYGYTF	TGTGCCAGCTCACCGGTCGACACCGCTAACTATGGCTACACCTTC
-	TRBV28	TRBJ1-6	TRBD1	CASSLYAGGYNSPLHF	TGTGCCAGCAGTTTATATGCAGGGGGATATAATTCACCCCTCCACTTT
-	TRBV12-3/TRBV12-4	TRBJ2-7	-	CASSFQGSYEQYF	TGTGCCAGCAGTTTCCAGGGATCCTACGAGCAGTACTTC
-	TRBV7-3	TRBJ1-4	-	CASRSPGPTNEKLFF	TGTGCCAGCAGGAGTCCGGGACCAACTAATGAAAAACTGTTTTTT
-	TRBV6-5	TRBJ1-4	-	CASSYSYRGNEKLFF	TGTGCCAGCAGTTACTCTTACAGAGGGAATGAAAAACTGTTTTTT
-	TRBV5-4	TRBJ1-1	-	CASSLVVLNTEAFF	TGTGCCAGCAGCTTGGTTGTTCTGAACACTGAAGCTTTCTTT
-	TRBV14	TRBJ2-4	-	CASSQTGFGAKNIQYF	TGTGCCAGCAGCCAAACAGGTTTCGGAGCCAAAAACATTCAGTACTTC
-	TRBV11-1	TRBJ2-7	TRBD2	CASSLTSGRSYEQYF	TGTGCCAGCAGCCTCACTAGCGGGAGGTCCTACGAGCAGTACTTC
-	TRBV4-1	TRBJ2-7	-	CASSQDWADTFYEQYF	TGCGCCAGCAGCCAAGATTGGGCCGACACCTTCTACGAGCAGTACTTC